These 20 T cell receptor beta chains were sequenced from one sample in a study of T cell responses to AZD1222 COVID-19 vaccine. Only in-frame clones appear in the TCRdb table, and some are missing; sequencing was by immunoSEQ multiplex PCR. The table shows 180,000 or so clones, with over 90% occurring only once. This specimen consisted of peripheral blood, obtained on day 0 of AZD1222 vaccination. These receptors originate from an adult in good health.

The CDR3 is CASSEVAGGAGELFF. The CDR3 region has the DNA TGTGCCAGCAGTGAAGTAGCGGGGGGTGCCGGGGAGCTGTTTTTT. This chain links TRBV2 with TRBJ2-2; 10 bases align to TRBD2. The V gene's germline CDR1 is SNHLY and CDR2 FYNNEI. The CDR3 is 15 amino acids. V gave up 1 base and J gave up 6 bases; unmatched junction bases: 2. Together with reference TRBV2 and TRBJ2-2, the CDR3 gives the full variable domain: EPEVTQTPSHQVTQMGQEVILRCVPISNHLYFYWYRQILGQKVEFLVSFYNNEISEKSEIFDDQFSVERPDGSNFTLKIRSTKLEDSAMYFCASSEVAGGAGELFFGEGSRLTVL.

The genes are TRBV7-2 and TRBJ2-7; a possible D gene is TRBD2 (6 bases). This CDR3 region has 15 residues. V lost 5 bases and J 4 bases, leaving 18 bases between the germline ends. Germline CDR1 is SGHTA and CDR2 is FQGNSA. The CDR3: CASSPGWGEFYEQYF. For the CDR3, the DNA is TGTGCCAGCAGCCCAGGGTGGGGGGAATTTTACGAGCAGTACTTC.

This sequence joins TRBV18 and TRBJ1-5; perhaps TRBD1 as D (6 bases). Germline-derived CDR1 and CDR2 are KGHSH and LQKENI. Trimming left V 0 bases short and J 9 bases short, with 9 bases between. The CDR3 length is 13 residues. Here the CDR3 reads CASSPPGGSPQHF. As DNA, the CDR3 is TGTGCCAGCTCACCACCCGGGGGCTCGCCCCAGCATTTT.

Concerning this clone: This sample also contains other DNA sequences that code for the same CDR3. The chain combines TRBV6-5 with TRBJ1-3; D call uncertain. Germline V gives CDR1 MNHEY, CDR2 SVGAGI. The ends were cut back, 2 bases at V and 2 bases at J, with 7 bases in the middle. This CDR3 has 14 amino acids. DNA for the CDR3: TGTGCCAGCAGTTACGACCGTGCTGGAAACACCATATATTTT. It translates to CASSYDRAGNTIYF.

The rearrangement uses TRBV10-3 and TRBJ2-7, with D uncertain. Germline V lookup: CDR1 ENHRY, CDR2 SYGVKD. V lost 5 bases to trimming and J lost 0 bases, with 8 bases between them. The CDR3 contains 13 residues. The CDR3 loop reads CAISPLSSYEQYF. The DNA of the CDR3 is TGTGCCATCAGTCCCCTGAGCTCCTACGAGCAGTACTTC.

This clone was counted between two and nine times. The gene calls are TRBV5-8 and TRBJ2-5, with D unresolved. This CDR3 has 12 residues. Trimming took 4 bases from V and 7 from J, leaving 11 bases between them. CDR1 is SGHTS, CDR2 YDEGEE, per germline. CDR3 sequence reads: CASSRARSTQYF. The CDR3 DNA is TGTGCCAGCAGCCGGGCCCGTTCGACCCAGTACTTC.

This chain links TRBV19 with TRBJ2-3; 8 bases fit TRBD1. CDR1 and CDR2 (germline): LNHDA, SQIVND (reference sequence). V shed 0 bases, J shed 9 bases, and the junction held 2 bases outside the gene matches. The length of the CDR3 is 13 residues. The CDR3 is CASSIEDRVTQYF. The CDR3 DNA reads as TGTGCCAGTAGTATAGAGGACAGGGTAACGCAGTATTTT.

The genes are TRBV10-3 and TRBJ1-2, with TRBD1 matching over 12 bases. With V trimmed by 4 bases and J by 3 bases, 9 bases remained unmatched. Germline V gene data show CDR1 as ENHRY and CDR2 as SYGVKD. The CDR3 contains 17 residues. CDR3 in DNA: TGTGCCATCAGTGCGGGACAGGGGGCACCTCCTGACTATGGCTACACCTTC. Protein product: CAISAGQGAPPDYGYTF.

The gene calls are TRBV9 and TRBJ2-1; TRBD1 matches at 7 bases. V gave up 3 bases and J gave up 2 bases; unmatched junction bases: 5. This CDR3 comprises 15 residues. Germline V gene data show CDR1 as SGDLS and CDR2 as YYNGEE. The CDR3 DNA reads as TGTGCCAGCAGCGAACAGGGGAATGCCTACAATGAGCAGTTCTTC. Amino acids: CASSEQGNAYNEQFF.

The gene calls are TRBV4-2 and TRBJ1-2, with D hard to call. The CDR3 consists of 12 residues. Germline-derived CDR1 and CDR2 are LGHNA and YNFKEQ. V lost 0 bases and J lost 8, with 7 bases in between. The CDR3 here is CASSQDKRGYTF. CDR3 bases: TGTGCCAGCAGCCAAGATAAGCGGGGCTACACCTTC.

This chain connects TRBV5-1 to TRBJ2-2; the D is unclear. The CDR3 is 15 residues long. Trimming took 3 bases from V and 0 from J, leaving 9 bases between them. Germline CDR1 and CDR2: SGHRS and YFSETQ. The CDR3 DNA reads as TGCGCCAGCAGCTCATACGAGGCGAACACCGGGGAGCTGTTTTTT. Protein: CASSSYEANTGELFF.

This chain connects TRBV18 to TRBJ1-5, with D maybe TRBD1 (5 bases). V was trimmed by 3 bases and J by 3 bases, leaving 15 bases between them. CDR3 size: 16 residues. Germline CDR1 is KGHSH and CDR2 is LQKENI. The CDR3 is CASSPQRTGDNQPQHF. The CDR3 DNA follows: TGTGCCAGCTCACCGCAAAGGACGGGGGACAATCAGCCCCAGCATTTT.

The chain joins TRBV24-1 to TRBJ1-1; D is unclear. V lost 2 bases and J lost 2, with 14 bases in between. This CDR3 has 16 residues. Germline assignment: CDR1 KGHDR and CDR2 SFDVKD. The CDR3 bases are TGTGCCACCAGTGATTGGTCAGAAATTTTTAACACTGAAGCTTTCTTT. Its protein product is CATSDWSEIFNTEAFF.

This chain uses TRBV10-3 with TRBJ1-1; 8 nucleotides match TRBD1. V lost 3 bases, J lost 4 bases, and 4 bases stayed unmatched. The CDR3 has 14 residues. Germline CDR1 reads ENHRY; CDR2 reads SYGVKD. In DNA form, the CDR3 reads TGTGCCATCAGTGACCAGGGGGCGGGCACTGAAGCTTTCTTT. This codes for CAISDQGAGTEAFF.

DNA of the CDR3: TGTGCCAGCATGGGGGGTTCGGGGTATGGCTACACCTTC. Its protein is CASMGGSGYGYTF. The genes are TRBV2 and TRBJ1-2; TRBD1 might be the D (5 bases). Per the germline V gene, CDR1 is SNHLY and CDR2 is FYNNEI. This CDR3 region has 13 residues. V dropped 7 bases and J dropped 5 bases, with 14 bases sitting between them.

This chain connects TRBV19 to TRBJ1-6; maybe TRBD1 (5 bases). V was cut by 6 bases and J by 7 bases, with 13 bases left in between. The CDR3 spans 14 residues. Germline CDR1 reads LNHDA; CDR2 reads SQIVND (reference sequence). CDR3 coding DNA: TGTGCCAGTAGATCGTCCGGGACGAATTCACCCCTCCACTTT. This sequence encodes CASRSSGTNSPLHF.

The rearrangement joins TRBV6-5 to TRBJ2-7; a weak D match, TRBD2 (5 bases). This CDR3 has 12 residues. Trimming removed 4 bases at V and 6 bases at J, with 10 bases between. Germline V gene lookup returns CDR1 MNHEY and CDR2 SVGAGI. CDR3 nucleotides: TGTGCCAGCAGTTTAGGGAGTTCCGAGCAGTACTTC. It specifies CASSLGSSEQYF.

V is TRBV7-2 and J is TRBJ2-1; 9 nucleotides agree with TRBD2. Trimming took 1 base from V and 6 from J; bases not matched to a gene: 4. Germline loops: CDR1 SGHTA, CDR2 FQGNSA. The CDR3 runs to 15 residues. CDR3 DNA sequence: TGTGCCAGCAGCTTAGTGTGGCGGGGGGGCAATGAGCAGTTCTTC. This sequence encodes CASSLVWRGGNEQFF.

Details on this clone: The sample has other DNA sequences that encode this CDR3 too. V usage is TRBV6-5 and J usage is TRBJ2-7; TRBD2 aligns across 11 bases. The length of the CDR3 is 16 residues. Germline V gives CDR1 MNHEY, CDR2 SVGAGI. V gave up 2 bases and J gave up 2 bases; unmatched junction bases: 5. CDR3 in amino acids: CASSYSTSGGPYEQYF. The CDR3 bases are TGTGCCAGCAGTTACAGTACTAGCGGGGGCCCCTACGAGCAGTACTTC.

The CDR3 DNA reads TGTGCCAGCAGTTACGGGGGTTCGTGGCCTGGAAACACCATATATTTT. Translation: CASSYGGSWPGNTIYF. This sequence joins TRBV6-5 and TRBJ1-3; D may be TRBD1 (5 bases). The germline V gene has CDR1 MNHEY and CDR2 SVGAGI. Deletions cut 2 bases from V and 2 bases from J, with 13 bases between. This CDR3 contains 16 residues.